This entry lists 21 T cell receptor beta chains sequenced from one sample in a study of T cell responses to AZD1222 COVID-19 vaccine. TCRdb's table, derived via immunoSEQ multiplex PCR, lists solely in-frame clones and lacks some. The profile shows 50,000 to 65,000 clones, 86% of them singletons. The starting material was peripheral blood, obtained 28 days after the second AZD1222 dose. These receptors were obtained from an adult who received the AZD1222 COVID-19 vaccine.

The rearrangement links TRBV7-2 to TRBJ2-7; D is unresolved. The CDR3 contains 12 residues. V was pared by 5 bases and J by 6 bases, with 11 bases between. Germline CDR1 SGHTA, CDR2 FQGNSA. The CDR3: CASSHRLGEQYF. As DNA, the CDR3 is TGTGCCAGCAGCCACCGACTCGGCGAGCAGTACTTC.

CDR3 amino acids: CASSERLGQPQHF. CDR3 coding DNA: TGTGCCAGCAGTGAAAGATTGGGGCAGCCCCAGCATTTT. The gene calls are TRBV6-1 and TRBJ1-5; D is unresolved. The CDR3 has 13 residues. Germline CDR1 MNHNS, CDR2 SASEGT. Trimming left V 2 bases short and J 7 bases short, with 9 bases between.

The V gene is TRBV6-5, the J gene TRBJ2-7; possibly TRBD2 for D (6 bases). V was cut by 0 bases and J by 0 bases, with 9 bases left in between. Germline CDR1 and CDR2: MNHEY and SVGAGI. The CDR3 has 15 residues. The DNA for the CDR3 is TGTGCCAGCAGTTACTCCCTAGCGCACTCCTACGAGCAGTACTTC. This translates into CASSYSLAHSYEQYF.

The chain links TRBV7-2 to TRBJ1-2; tentatively, D is TRBD1 (5 bases). Germline values: CDR1 SGHTA, CDR2 FQGNSA. The CDR3 is made up of 13 amino acids. Trimming cost V 3 bases and J 5 bases, with 10 bases left between them. CDR3 loop: CASSFQQGYGYTF. Written as DNA, the CDR3 is TGTGCCAGCAGCTTCCAGCAGGGATATGGCTACACCTTC.

This clone was seen a single time. This chain connects TRBV5-1 to TRBJ1-3; D might be TRBD1 (5 bases). CDR3 length equals 15 residues. Germline V CDR1 and CDR2: SGHRS, YFSETQ. V lost 2 bases and J 0 bases, leaving 9 bases between the germline ends. As DNA, the CDR3 is TGCGCCAGCAGCTTATCGGACAACTCTGGAAACACCATATATTTT. This gives the protein CASSLSDNSGNTIYF.

The chain combines TRBV5-1 with TRBJ2-7, with D hard to call. CDR1 and CDR2 from the germline V gene are SGHRS and YFSETQ. The CDR3 is 14 residues long. Between the trimmed V and J ends, which lost 4 bases and 5 bases, there was a span of 16 bases. This chain's CDR3 is CASSPEQIRDEQYF. The CDR3 DNA sequence: TGCGCCAGCAGCCCCGAACAAATTAGGGACGAGCAGTACTTC.

This clone has only one observation. The CDR3 nucleotides read TGTGCCAGCAGCCCCTCGGGGGCATCCGAAAAACTGTTTTTT. This sequence encodes CASSPSGASEKLFF. The chain links TRBV7-2 to TRBJ1-4, with a weak D call TRBD1 (6 bases). V lost 5 bases and J lost 8, with 15 bases in between. This CDR3 contains 14 residues. Per germline, CDR1 SGHTA and CDR2 FQGNSA.

This chain links TRBV12-3 or TRBV12-4 with TRBJ2-1; the D gene is possibly TRBD2 (6 bases). The CDR3 sequence is 13 residues long. V lost 1 base, J lost 8 bases, and 9 bases lay in between. The CDR3 is CASSLGQRDEQFF. The CDR3 region has the DNA TGTGCCAGCAGTTTAGGACAGCGGGATGAGCAGTTCTTC.

This rearrangement joins TRBV5-1 to TRBJ1-2; the D is unclear. CDR1 and CDR2 (germline): SGHRS, YFSETQ. This CDR3 spans 13 amino acids. V was cut by 0 bases and J by 3 bases, with 6 bases left in between. The CDR3 protein is CASSLGEDYGYTF. The CDR3 bases are TGCGCCAGCAGCTTGGGGGAGGACTATGGCTACACCTTC.

Here the CDR3 reads CASSLGSNPNYGYTF. CDR3 coding DNA: TGTGCCAGCAGTTTAGGGTCAAACCCTAACTATGGCTACACCTTC. The rearrangement joins TRBV28 to TRBJ1-2; unclear D gene. Per germline, CDR1 MDHEN and CDR2 SYDVKM. V was shortened by 2 bases and J by 0 bases, with 10 bases between the two germline ends. The CDR3 is 15 amino acids.

This rearrangement joins TRBV7-9 to TRBJ2-7; 9 nucleotides align to TRBD2. This CDR3 region has 15 residues. Germline V gives CDR1 SEHNR, CDR2 FQNEAQ (reference sequence). V dropped 5 bases and J dropped 0; count of bases not matched to a gene: 5. This CDR3 is CASSPLAGLSYEQYF. DNA of the CDR3: TGTGCCAGCAGCCCTCTAGCGGGGCTCTCCTACGAGCAGTACTTC.

The V gene is TRBV2, the J gene TRBJ1-5; D gene uncertain. The V end was cut by 4 bases, the J end by 0 bases, with 7 bases between. The CDR3 is 14 residues long. Germline CDR1 is SNHLY and CDR2 is FYNNEI. The CDR3 protein is CASSGTISNQPQHF. The CDR3, as DNA: TGTGCCAGCAGTGGCACTATTAGCAATCAGCCCCAGCATTTT.

The chain combines TRBV7-9 with TRBJ2-7; D is undetermined. Trimming left V 1 base short and J 2 bases short, with 9 bases between. The CDR3 spans 14 residues. Per germline, CDR1 SEHNR and CDR2 FQNEAQ (reference sequence). CDR3 region: CASSLGSPAYEQYF. Written as DNA, the CDR3 is TGTGCCAGCAGCTTAGGATCCCCCGCCTACGAGCAGTACTTC.

This rearrangement joins TRBV7-4 to TRBJ2-7; D is unresolved. The CDR3 has 17 amino acids. Germline CDR1 reads SGHVT; CDR2 reads SQSDAQ. V lost 5 bases, J lost 4 bases, and 24 bases lay in between. This CDR3 is CASSLSHAVERYYEQYF. For the CDR3, the DNA is TGTGCCAGCAGCCTATCACACGCGGTAGAACGCTATTACGAGCAGTACTTC.

This rearrangement joins TRBV2 to TRBJ1-5, with a weak D call TRBD1 (5 bases). The germline CDR1 and CDR2 sequences are SNHLY and FYNNEI. V dropped 1 base and J dropped 0 bases, with 7 bases sitting between them. The CDR3 runs 15 residues. CDR3 nucleotides: TGTGCCAGCAGTGAAGACAGGCATAGCAATCAGCCCCAGCATTTT. Its protein is CASSEDRHSNQPQHF.

A few counts support this clone. V is TRBV27 and J is TRBJ2-1; 9 bases are shared with TRBD1. Losses at the gene ends were 5 bases for V and 3 bases for J; bases not matched to a gene: 14. Germline CDR1 and CDR2: MNHEY and SMNVEV (reference sequence). The CDR3 covers 18 residues. Here the CDR3 DNA reads TGTGCCAGCAGTCCAACCCCCCCTCGGGACAGGGTCTACAATGAGCAGTTCTTC. Protein sequence: CASSPTPPRDRVYNEQFF.

The CDR3 region has the DNA TGTGCCAGTAATCCCCGGGAATATAGCAATCAGCCCCAGCATTTT. The encoded protein is CASNPREYSNQPQHF. V usage is TRBV19 and J usage is TRBJ1-5; no firm D call. The V and J ends lost 7 bases and 0 bases respectively, with 13 bases between them. The germline CDR1 and CDR2 sequences are LNHDA and SQIVND (reference sequence). The CDR3 length is 15 residues. Complete variable domain (other parts from reference TRBV19 and TRBJ1-5): DGGITQSPKYLFRKEGQNVTLSCEQNLNHDAMYWYRQDPGQGLRLIYYSQIVNDFQKGDIAEGYSVSREKKESFPLTVTSAQKNPTAFYLCASNPREYSNQPQHFGDGTRLSIL.

This chain uses TRBV18 with TRBJ2-1; tentatively, D is TRBD2 (7 bases). Germline assignment: CDR1 KGHSH and CDR2 LQKENI. V gave up 3 bases and J gave up 5 bases, with 17 bases separating them. The CDR3 has 16 residues. CDR3 region: CASSPPGGALNNEQFF. As DNA, the CDR3 is TGTGCCAGCTCACCCCCTGGGGGGGCCCTCAACAATGAGCAGTTCTTC.

The chain is built from TRBV6-2 or TRBV6-3 and TRBJ2-7; possibly TRBD1 for D (6 bases). Trimming stripped 2 bases from V and 2 bases from J, with 13 bases between. Germline values: CDR1 MNHEY, CDR2 SVGEGT. This CDR3 comprises 15 residues. The CDR3 loop is CASSYGAGAPYEQYF. The CDR3 DNA reads as TGTGCCAGCAGTTACGGGGCAGGGGCCCCCTACGAGCAGTACTTC.

This clone was observed once. The J gene is TRBJ2-7, the V gene TRBV5-4; 9 bases are shared with TRBD1. The germline CDR1 and CDR2 sequences are SGHNT and YYREEE (reference sequence). The CDR3 covers 16 residues. V shed 0 bases, J shed 5 bases, and the junction held 9 bases outside the gene matches. CDR3 region: CASSLAGGTGTHEQYF. Here the CDR3 DNA reads TGTGCCAGCAGCTTGGCCGGGGGGACAGGGACCCACGAGCAGTACTTC.

The chain uses TRBV4-1 and TRBJ2-7; D gene unclear. The CDR3 length is 15 residues. CDR1 is MGHRA and CDR2 is YSYEKL in the germline V gene. V lost 0 bases and J 2 bases, leaving 11 bases between the germline ends. CDR3 residues: CASSQDAGTPYEQYF. Here the CDR3 DNA reads TGCGCCAGCAGCCAAGATGCAGGTACCCCCTACGAGCAGTACTTC.